A selection of T cell receptor beta chains follows, all from one sample in a study of blood T cells in healthy people across ages. TCRdb reanalysed the 5' RACE reads using MiXCR and keeps one entry per CDR3 protein. Altogether 1.5 million to 2 million distinct CDR3 sequences are present, 28% being singletons, with the ten largest covering roughly 8%. The sequenced sample was blood. Receptors originate from a woman aged 30 to 39 in good health. Each CDR3 is given with its conserved first and last residue. The order of the fields is V gene, D gene, J gene, clone size, CDR3 protein, CDR3 DNA. The D gene is left open where the match is weak. Not every row has a clone size; where given, it reads once, few, many or a size class.

v_call: TRBV7-2
d_call: -
j_call: TRBJ2-5
clone_size: few
cdr3_aa: CASSLDRLAAETQYF
cdr3_nt: TGTGCCAGCAGCTTAGATCGGCTAGCTGCGGAGACCCAGTACTTC

v_call: TRBV7-9
d_call: -
j_call: TRBJ2-7
clone_size: many
cdr3_aa: CASSLLEYEQYF
cdr3_nt: TGTGCCAGCAGCTTATTGGAATACGAGCAGTACTTC

v_call: TRBV2
d_call: -
j_call: TRBJ2-2
clone_size: -
cdr3_aa: CASGAPGRPNTGELFF
cdr3_nt: TGTGCCAGCGGTGCGCCGGGACGGCCAAACACCGGGGAGCTGTTTTTT

v_call: TRBV5-1
d_call: -
j_call: TRBJ2-5
clone_size: few
cdr3_aa: CASSFRPAEDKETQYF
cdr3_nt: TGCGCCAGCAGCTTCCGTCCAGCGGAGGATAAAGAGACCCAGTACTTC

v_call: TRBV29-1
d_call: -
j_call: TRBJ2-7
clone_size: many
cdr3_aa: CSVAIPLTGEQYF
cdr3_nt: TGCAGCGTTGCCATCCCCCTTACGGGAGAGCAGTACTTC

v_call: TRBV29-1
d_call: TRBD2
j_call: TRBJ2-3
clone_size: few
cdr3_aa: CSAPGGEAGGTQYF
cdr3_nt: TGCAGCGCACCGGGGGGAGAAGCAGGAGGTACGCAGTATTTT

v_call: TRBV12-3/TRBV12-4
d_call: -
j_call: TRBJ1-5
clone_size: many
cdr3_aa: CASSLGFGQVLSEPQHF
cdr3_nt: TGTGCCAGCAGTTTAGGGTTTGGGCAGGTTTTATCCGAACCCCAGCATTTT

v_call: TRBV12-3/TRBV12-4
d_call: TRBD1
j_call: TRBJ1-6
clone_size: few
cdr3_aa: CASSPPTGGDSPLHF
cdr3_nt: TGTGCCAGCAGTCCACCGACAGGGGGCGATTCACCCCTCCACTTT

v_call: TRBV20-1
d_call: TRBD1
j_call: TRBJ1-1
clone_size: -
cdr3_aa: CSARGDRGAEAFF
cdr3_nt: TGCAGTGCTAGGGGGGACAGGGGAGCTGAAGCTTTCTTT

v_call: TRBV5-1
d_call: -
j_call: TRBJ2-3
clone_size: -
cdr3_aa: CASSPGNLGDTQYF
cdr3_nt: TGCGCCAGCAGCCCCGGGAATTTGGGGGATACGCAGTATTTT

v_call: TRBV7-2
d_call: TRBD2
j_call: TRBJ2-3
clone_size: many
cdr3_aa: CASRLAASTDTQYF
cdr3_nt: TGTGCCAGCCGACTAGCGGCCAGCACAGATACGCAGTATTTT

v_call: TRBV7-3
d_call: -
j_call: TRBJ2-3
clone_size: few
cdr3_aa: CASSPVAWVDTQYF
cdr3_nt: TGTGCCAGCAGCCCAGTGGCGTGGGTCGATACGCAGTATTTT

v_call: TRBV5-1
d_call: -
j_call: TRBJ2-1
clone_size: -
cdr3_aa: CASSPNAGTPNEQFF
cdr3_nt: TGCGCCAGCAGCCCGAACGCCGGGACTCCTAATGAGCAGTTCTTC

v_call: TRBV5-1
d_call: -
j_call: TRBJ2-1
clone_size: many
cdr3_aa: CASSAGHRNEQFF
cdr3_nt: TGCGCCAGCAGCGCGGGACACCGGAATGAGCAGTTCTTC

v_call: TRBV4-1
d_call: TRBD1
j_call: TRBJ2-7
clone_size: many
cdr3_aa: CASSEGQGGYEQYF
cdr3_nt: TGCGCCAGCAGCGAGGGACAGGGAGGCTACGAGCAGTACTTC

v_call: TRBV20-1
d_call: TRBD1
j_call: TRBJ2-7
clone_size: many
cdr3_aa: CSARWTGLEQYF
cdr3_nt: TGCAGTGCTCGCTGGACAGGGCTCGAGCAGTACTTC

v_call: TRBV2
d_call: -
j_call: TRBJ2-5
clone_size: -
cdr3_aa: CASSGPGIEETQYF
cdr3_nt: TGTGCCAGCAGTGGCCCCGGAATCGAGGAGACCCAGTACTTC

v_call: TRBV7-6
d_call: -
j_call: TRBJ2-5
clone_size: many
cdr3_aa: CASTGTLGSPETQYF
cdr3_nt: TGTGCCAGCACTGGGACCTTGGGGAGTCCCGAGACCCAGTACTTC

v_call: TRBV5-6
d_call: -
j_call: TRBJ1-2
clone_size: -
cdr3_aa: CASSYPGNYGYIF
cdr3_nt: TGTGCCAGCAGCTACCCAGGAAACTATGGCTACATCTTC

v_call: TRBV6-2/TRBV6-3
d_call: -
j_call: TRBJ2-1
clone_size: many
cdr3_aa: CASSSPGPGAFF
cdr3_nt: TGTGCCAGCAGTTCCCCGGGGCCAGGGGCGTTCTTC

v_call: TRBV29-1
d_call: TRBD1
j_call: TRBJ1-1
clone_size: -
cdr3_aa: CSVFGQGRTEAFF
cdr3_nt: TGCAGCGTCTTCGGACAGGGGAGGACTGAAGCTTTCTTT

v_call: TRBV18
d_call: -
j_call: TRBJ2-1
clone_size: -
cdr3_aa: CASSQELGVYNEQFF
cdr3_nt: TGTGCCAGCTCACAGGAGTTGGGGGTTTACAATGAGCAGTTCTTC

v_call: TRBV9
d_call: -
j_call: TRBJ2-3
clone_size: many
cdr3_aa: CASSVTTSTDTQYF
cdr3_nt: TGTGCCAGCAGTGTCACTACTAGCACAGATACGCAGTATTTT

v_call: TRBV28
d_call: TRBD1
j_call: TRBJ1-4
clone_size: -
cdr3_aa: CASSSLTGGYEKLFF
cdr3_nt: TGTGCCAGCAGCTCACTGACAGGGGGTTATGAAAAACTGTTTTTT

v_call: TRBV29-1
d_call: -
j_call: TRBJ1-1
clone_size: -
cdr3_aa: CSVGRGGEAFF
cdr3_nt: TGCAGCGTTGGTAGGGGGGGCGAAGCTTTCTTT

v_call: TRBV12-3/TRBV12-4
d_call: -
j_call: TRBJ1-2
clone_size: few
cdr3_aa: CVSSLGEGKGYGYTF
cdr3_nt: TGTGTCAGCAGTTTAGGCGAGGGGAAGGGCTATGGCTACACCTTC

v_call: TRBV10-3
d_call: TRBD1
j_call: TRBJ1-5
clone_size: -
cdr3_aa: CAISLDRVDQPQHF
cdr3_nt: TGTGCCATCAGTCTCGACAGGGTCGACCAGCCCCAGCATTTT

v_call: TRBV12-3/TRBV12-4
d_call: TRBD1
j_call: TRBJ2-7
clone_size: -
cdr3_aa: CASSPRRTGPSYEQYF
cdr3_nt: TGTGCCAGCAGTCCCAGAAGGACAGGACCCTCCTACGAGCAGTACTTC

v_call: TRBV10-3
d_call: -
j_call: TRBJ2-3
clone_size: few
cdr3_aa: CAISDGVEGYTQYF
cdr3_nt: TGTGCCATCAGTGACGGGGTAGAGGGGTATACGCAGTATTTT

v_call: TRBV7-9
d_call: -
j_call: TRBJ2-5
clone_size: -
cdr3_aa: CASSLAGAPLETQYF
cdr3_nt: TGTGCCAGCAGCTTAGCGGGGGCCCCTCTAGAGACCCAGTACTTC

v_call: TRBV29-1
d_call: -
j_call: TRBJ2-7
clone_size: many
cdr3_aa: CSVPAGVEQYF
cdr3_nt: TGCAGCGTCCCGGCAGGAGTCGAGCAGTACTTC

v_call: TRBV7-2
d_call: TRBD1
j_call: TRBJ1-2
clone_size: many
cdr3_aa: CASSQGDRLYGYTF
cdr3_nt: TGTGCCAGCAGTCAAGGGGACAGACTCTATGGCTACACCTTC

v_call: TRBV7-9
d_call: -
j_call: TRBJ2-3
clone_size: many
cdr3_aa: CASSSGGYTDTQYF
cdr3_nt: TGTGCCAGCAGTTCGGGCGGTTACACAGATACGCAGTATTTT